One sample yielded the 30 T cell receptor beta chains listed below, sequenced in a study of identical twins. Each CDR3 protein gets one entry after TCRdb re-called the 5' RACE reads with MiXCR. The data show hundreds of thousands of distinct CDR3 sequences, roughly an eighth seen once. This same sample was also part of a study on yellow fever vaccine responses in identical twins.

The specimen was PBMCs. Every receptor here comes from a woman under 30 in good health.

This clonotype was detected many times. The chain recombines TRBV20-1 with TRBJ2-3; 7 nucleotides match TRBD2. V shed 6 bases, J shed 3 bases, and the junction held 9 bases outside the gene matches. The germline CDR1 and CDR2 sequences are DFQATT and SNEGSKA (reference sequence). CDR3 length: 14 amino acids. The CDR3 region has the DNA TGCAGTGCGAGAAGACTAGCTGGTACAGATACGCAGTATTTT. Encoded protein: CSARRLAGTDTQYF.

This clonotype was counted ten times or more. Relative to the germline gene, one junction end is altered; a read error may explain this. The chain joins TRBV6-5 to TRBJ2-3; D remains ambiguous. CDR1 is MNHEY, CDR2 SVGAGI, per germline. This CDR3 is built from 14 residues. The CDR3 nucleotides read TGTGCCAGCAGTTACCTCCTCCTCACACATACGCAGTATTTT. Amino acid sequence: CASSYLLLTHTQYF.

The chain links TRBV15 to TRBJ1-1, with D tentatively TRBD1 (6 bases). The V end lost 2 bases, the J end lost 0 bases, and 10 bases lay between the germline ends. The CDR3 runs to 15 residues. Germline V gene sequence: CDR1 LNHNV, CDR2 YYDKDF (reference sequence). The CDR3 loop is CATSRPGQMNTEAFF. CDR3 nucleotide sequence: TGTGCCACCAGCAGACCAGGACAGATGAACACTGAAGCTTTCTTT.

CDR3 region: CATSRKDRASYEQYF. The CDR3 bases are TGTGCCACCAGCAGAAAGGACAGGGCCTCCTACGAGCAGTACTTC. The chain employs TRBV15 and TRBJ2-7, with 8 bases fitting TRBD1. CDR3 length: 15 amino acids. The V and J ends lost 2 bases and 0 bases, in that order; junction bases with no gene match: 3. In germline, CDR1 is LNHNV, CDR2 YYDKDF (reference sequence).

This clonotype was picked up many times. This chain uses TRBV3-1 with TRBJ1-2, with 8 nucleotides matching TRBD1. CDR1 is LGHDT, CDR2 YNNKEL, per germline (reference sequence). Trimming cost V 1 base and J 2 bases; bases outside gene matches: 21. CDR3 size: 21 residues. The CDR3 is CASSQAIRGQGRPGPNYGYTF. The CDR3 DNA follows: TGTGCCAGCAGCCAAGCGATAAGAGGACAGGGCAGGCCGGGGCCCAACTATGGCTACACCTTC.

In this sample, this clonotype turned up a few times. The chain carries TRBV28 and TRBJ2-1, with a weak D call TRBD2 (5 bases). V lost 5 bases and J lost 5, with 10 bases in between. Per the germline V gene, CDR1 is MDHEN and CDR2 is SYDVKM. The CDR3 sequence is 13 residues long. CDR3 sequence (DNA): TGTGCCAGCAGTAGGACTTCCAACAATGAGCAGTTCTTC. It yields the protein CASSRTSNNEQFF.

The chain employs TRBV5-1 and TRBJ2-1; D remains unclear. Trimming shortened V by 4 bases and J by 8 bases, and 10 bases separated the two germline ends. The CDR3 consists of 12 residues. Germline lookup yields CDR1 SGHRS and CDR2 YFSETQ. The CDR3 DNA sequence: TGCGCCAGCAGCCTAATCCTAGATGAGCAGTTCTTC. Translated, it gives CASSLILDEQFF.

The chain has TRBV5-6 and TRBJ2-7; TRBD2 agrees at 7 bases. CDR1 SGHDT and CDR2 YYEEEE come from the germline V gene. Trimming cost V 4 bases and J 3 bases; bases outside gene matches: 10. The CDR3 extends over 15 amino acids. Written as DNA, the CDR3 is TGTGCCAGCAGCACGGGGGGTCCGGTGAGCTACGAGCAGTACTTC. Translated: CASSTGGPVSYEQYF.

The chain couples TRBV6-1 to TRBJ2-5; 9 positions match TRBD1. The V gene end was trimmed by 6 bases and the J gene end by 1 base; junction bases not matched to a gene: 6. Germline V lookup: CDR1 MNHNS, CDR2 SASEGT. CDR3 size: 15 residues. CDR3 nucleotide sequence: TGTGCCAGCAGGAAGGGGACAGGGATCCAAGAGACCCAGTACTTC. Translated: CASRKGTGIQETQYF.

The gene calls are TRBV6-1 and TRBJ2-1; maybe TRBD2 (6 bases). The V end lost 7 bases, the J end lost 8 bases, and 21 bases lay between the germline ends. This CDR3 is 15 amino acids long. CDR1 is MNHNS and CDR2 is SASEGT in the germline V gene. As DNA, the CDR3 is TGTGCCAGCACCTACCAATCCGGGAGTTCCGATGAGCAGTTCTTC. As protein: CASTYQSGSSDEQFF.

In its sample, this clonotype was seen many times. The genes are TRBV4-1 and TRBJ2-1; tentative D call: TRBD2 (6 bases). Germline CDR1 reads MGHRA; CDR2 reads YSYEKL. The CDR3 is made up of 16 amino acids. Trimming stripped 3 bases from V and 9 bases from J, with 21 bases between. The CDR3 DNA is TGCGCCAGCAGCCACCCCTCCGGGACTCTCCATCCTGAGCAGTTCTTC. Amino acids: CASSHPSGTLHPEQFF.

The chain uses TRBV27 and TRBJ1-4; TRBD1 matches at 7 bases. The CDR3 loop spans 14 amino acids. The germline V gene encodes CDR1 MNHEY and CDR2 SMNVEV (reference sequence). With 5 bases clipped from V and 7 bases from J, the junction kept 7 bases outside the gene matches. Here the CDR3 DNA reads TGTGCCAGCAGTCACAGGGGTCGGGGTGAAAAACTGTTTTTT. It codes for CASSHRGRGEKLFF.

The chain is built from TRBV28 and TRBJ1-1, with D tentatively TRBD1 (5 bases). Trimming shortened V by 6 bases and J by 3 bases, and 17 bases separated the two germline ends. The CDR3 length is 15 residues. Germline V lookup: CDR1 MDHEN, CDR2 SYDVKM. CDR3 DNA: TGTGCCAGCAGGCCGACAGAGGGACTGGACACTGAAGCTTTCTTT. Amino acids: CASRPTEGLDTEAFF.

The rearrangement uses TRBV27 and TRBJ2-7; TRBD2 is a possible D gene (5 bases). CDR3 size: 15 residues. Trimming took 6 bases from V and 3 from J, leaving 18 bases between them. CDR1 and CDR2 (germline): MNHEY, SMNVEV (reference sequence). The DNA of the CDR3 is TGTGCCAGCAGCCCCTACCCGGAGGCTCACTACGAGCAGTACTTC. Translating gives CASSPYPEAHYEQYF.

V and J are TRBV20-1 and TRBJ2-7; the match to TRBD1 covers 7 bases. V shed 5 bases and J 6 bases; nucleotides not matched to a gene: 16. Germline CDR1 DFQATT, CDR2 SNEGSKA (reference sequence). The CDR3 sequence is 15 residues long. CDR3 amino acids: CSARLGTDPASEQYV. CDR3 sequence (DNA): TGCAGTGCTCGATTGGGGACAGACCCAGCGTCCGAGCAGTACGTC.

Ten or more counts support this clonotype. V usage is TRBV7-9 and J usage is TRBJ1-1; D call uncertain. Trimming left V 1 base short and J 11 bases short, with 8 bases between. Germline V gene lookup returns CDR1 SEHNR and CDR2 FQNEAQ (reference sequence). The CDR3 is made up of 11 amino acids. CDR3 sequence: CASSLDRWAFF. The CDR3 DNA is TGTGCCAGCAGCTTAGACCGGTGGGCTTTCTTT.

V and J are TRBV3-1 and TRBJ2-3; weak D call: TRBD2 (6 bases). The germline V gene encodes CDR1 LGHDT and CDR2 YNNKEL (reference sequence). V was pared by 2 bases and J by 2 bases, with 14 bases between. CDR3 length: 16 residues. CDR3 amino acids: CASSQRAGTVTDTQYF. The DNA of the CDR3 is TGTGCCAGCAGCCAAAGGGCGGGAACCGTCACAGATACGCAGTATTTT.

This clonotype was observed at least ten times. CDR3 sequence (DNA): TGTGCCAGCAGTGGGACAGACTCCTACAATGAGCAGTTCTTC. It is translated as CASSGTDSYNEQFF. The genes are TRBV28 and TRBJ2-1; 7 positions agree with TRBD1. CDR3 length: 14 amino acids. Germline V gene lookup returns CDR1 MDHEN and CDR2 SYDVKM. J gave up 0 bases and V 5 bases, and 1 base lay outside the gene matches.

The chain has TRBV11-2 and TRBJ2-2, with D tentatively TRBD2 (6 bases). CDR1 and CDR2 (germline): SGHAT, FQNNGV. CDR3 length: 16 residues. Trimming removed 4 bases from V and 2 bases from J, with 14 bases in between. CDR3 nucleotides: TGTGCCAGCAGCTCAAGCGGACTAAGAAACACCGGGGAGCTGTTTTTT. Translating it yields CASSSSGLRNTGELFF.

At least ten counts were recorded for this clonotype. This chain uses TRBV29-1 with TRBJ2-2; no clear D gene. V lost 3 bases to trimming and J lost 7 bases, with 6 bases between them. This CDR3 comprises 11 residues. CDR1 and CDR2 from the germline V gene are SQVTM and ANQGSEA. The CDR3 sequence is CSVDRSGELFF. The CDR3 nucleotides are TGCAGCGTTGACCGTAGCGGGGAGCTGTTTTTT.

In its sample, this clonotype was seen a few times. V and J are TRBV7-6 and TRBJ2-7, with D possibly TRBD2 on 6 matching bases. Between the trimmed V and J ends, which lost 2 bases and 2 bases, there was a span of 10 bases. Germline loops: CDR1 SGHVS, CDR2 FNYEAQ. CDR3 size: 14 residues. The CDR3 nucleotides are TGTGCCAGCAGCTTACTGGAGGGCCCCTACGAGCAGTACTTC. Its translation: CASSLLEGPYEQYF.

A few counts support this clonotype. The chain is built from TRBV20-1 and TRBJ2-7; 8 bases agree with TRBD2. This CDR3 spans 13 amino acids. Trimming cost V 4 bases and J 4 bases; bases outside gene matches: 6. Germline V gene sequence: CDR1 DFQATT, CDR2 SNEGSKA (reference sequence). In DNA, the CDR3 is TGCAGTGCTAAAGCGGGAGCGAGATACGAGCAGTACTTC. This encodes CSAKAGARYEQYF.

This clonotype was recorded a few times. This chain joins TRBV14 and TRBJ1-2, with D uncertain. Between the trimmed V and J ends, which lost 1 base and 9 bases, there was a span of 9 bases. The germline V gene encodes CDR1 SGHDN and CDR2 FVKESK. This CDR3 has 12 amino acids. Written as DNA, the CDR3 is TGTGCCAGCAGCCAAGGGGAGGCTCGCTACACCTTC. This encodes CASSQGEARYTF.

The genes are TRBV28 and TRBJ2-5; D unresolved. This CDR3 region has 13 residues. Germline CDR1 reads MDHEN; CDR2 reads SYDVKM. V dropped 5 bases and J dropped 5 bases, with 12 bases sitting between them. The CDR3 sequence is CASSPNNPETQYF. DNA of the CDR3: TGTGCCAGCAGTCCGAATAACCCGGAGACCCAGTACTTC.

This clonotype was detected only once. For the CDR3, the DNA is TGTGCCAGCTCACCATGGCAGGGACAAAGTCACGAGCAGTACTTC. Its protein is CASSPWQGQSHEQYF. The chain carries TRBV18 and TRBJ2-7, with D perhaps matching TRBD1 (6 bases). Germline V gene lookup returns CDR1 KGHSH and CDR2 LQKENI. This CDR3 contains 15 residues. V dropped 2 bases and J dropped 5 bases, with 16 bases sitting between them.

This clonotype was picked up a small number of times. The chain joins TRBV2 to TRBJ1-5; 7 bases fit TRBD1. Germline V gives CDR1 SNHLY, CDR2 FYNNEI. This CDR3 is built from 14 residues. V lost 4 bases to trimming and J lost 3 bases; unmatched junction nucleotides: 3. CDR3 protein: CASSAGGVNQPQHF. In DNA form, the CDR3 reads TGTGCCAGCAGTGCAGGGGGGGTCAATCAGCCCCAGCATTTT.

This clonotype was seen at least ten times. The rearrangement links TRBV12-3 or TRBV12-4 to TRBJ1-3, with D possibly matching TRBD1 (6 bases). V lost 6 bases and J 2 bases, leaving 8 bases between the germline ends. CDR3 length equals 13 residues. Here the CDR3 reads CASRNRAGNTIYF. CDR3 nucleotide sequence: TGTGCCAGCAGGAACAGGGCTGGAAACACCATATATTTT.

This clonotype was seen only a few times. This chain links TRBV7-9 with TRBJ2-7, with TRBD1 matching over 7 bases. The CDR3 totals 14 residues. The V gene's germline CDR1 is SEHNR and CDR2 FQNEAQ (reference sequence). Trimming took 3 bases from V and 2 from J; bases not matched to a gene: 4. The CDR3 region is CASSFGTATYEQYV. The CDR3 region has the DNA TGTGCCAGCAGCTTCGGGACAGCTACCTACGAGCAGTACGTC.

This rearrangement joins TRBV4-1 to TRBJ2-7; D possibly corresponds to TRBD1 (5 bases). Per germline, CDR1 MGHRA and CDR2 YSYEKL. Trimming pared 5 bases from V and 5 bases from J, leaving 16 bases between. The length of the CDR3 is 14 residues. The CDR3 here is CASSANSRVNEQYF. As DNA, the CDR3 is TGCGCCAGCAGCGCCAACTCCAGGGTCAACGAGCAGTACTTC.

This clonotype was picked up a small number of times. The chain uses TRBV10-3 and TRBJ2-5, with D possibly matching TRBD2 (5 bases). Germline lookup yields CDR1 ENHRY and CDR2 SYGVKD. V lost 6 bases and J 4 bases, leaving 12 bases between the germline ends. The CDR3 length is 13 residues. The CDR3 nucleotides are TGTGCCATCAGGTGGGAGAGGTCAGAGACCCAGTACTTC. Amino acid sequence: CAIRWERSETQYF.